Shown below are 27 T cell receptor beta chains from a single sample sequenced in a study of T cells in Graves' hyperthyroidism and ophthalmopathy. TCR beta CDR3 sequences were amplified from RNA transcripts. An initial round of RT-PCR targeting the TCR CDR3 relied on the HTBI primer set. TCRdb ran MiXCR on the multiplex PCR reads and lists one entry per CDR3 protein. The sample yields approximately 870,000 distinct CDR3 sequences, around 39% seen once. Sequenced input: blood. The receptors shown here come from a man younger than 35 with Graves' hyperthyroidism.

This sequence joins TRBV15 and TRBJ2-7; D is possibly TRBD1 (5 bases). V lost 4 bases and J 2 bases, leaving 12 bases between the germline ends. The CDR3 loop spans 14 amino acids. Germline loops: CDR1 LNHNV, CDR2 YYDKDF (reference sequence). CDR3 coding DNA: TGTGCCACCAGCATGGTCAGGGCCCCCTACGAGCAGTACTTC. Translation gives CATSMVRAPYEQYF.

The chain combines TRBV20-1 with TRBJ2-7; D is undetermined. This CDR3 has 10 residues. Germline CDR1 reads DFQATT; CDR2 reads SNEGSKA (reference sequence). Trimming cost V 6 bases and J 5 bases, with 8 bases left between them. CDR3 loop: CSAETHEQYF. The CDR3 DNA is TGCAGTGCCGAAACACACGAGCAGTACTTC.

This clonotype was counted at least ten times. This chain connects TRBV12-3 or TRBV12-4 to TRBJ1-4; weak D call: TRBD1 (6 bases). The ends were cut back, 6 bases at V and 8 bases at J, with 13 bases in the middle. The length of the CDR3 is 13 residues. Here the CDR3 reads CASRRDIGEKLFF. The CDR3 bases are TGTGCCAGCAGGCGGGACATTGGGGAAAAACTGTTTTTT.

In this sample, this clonotype turned up many times. The rearrangement uses TRBV10-3 and TRBJ1-5, with 7 bases that match TRBD1. The CDR3 runs to 13 residues. CDR1 is ENHRY, CDR2 SYGVKD, per germline. V was pared by 10 bases and J by 2 bases, with 5 bases of the junction left unmatched. This chain's CDR3 is CASQGGGNQPQHF. The CDR3 nucleotides are TGTGCCAGCCAGGGGGGTGGCAATCAGCCCCAGCATTTT.

About this clonotype itself: Because the CDR3 is missing its conserved closing phenylalanine or tryptophan, this is likely a read error. The V and J genes are TRBV4-2 and TRBJ1-2, with TRBD1 as a possible D gene (6 bases). Trimming removed 4 bases at V and 6 bases at J, with 15 bases between. Germline assignment: CDR1 LGHNA and CDR2 YNFKEQ. The CDR3 totals 14 residues. Here the CDR3 DNA reads TGTGCCAGCAGCCCAGACAGGTGGTATCATGGCTACACCCTC. This gives the protein CASSPDRWYHGYTL.

A few counts support this clonotype. This CDR3 fails to terminate in the conserved phenylalanine or tryptophan, so it likely reflects a read error. Because the CDR3's place on the DNA is in doubt, the DNA is left out and the CDR3 is given as listed by TCRdb. The chain carries TRBV9 and TRBJ2-2; the DNA was not compared with TRBD1, the D call given in the table. 9 amino acids form the CDR3, both terminal residues included. Germline CDR1 is SGDLS and CDR2 is YYNGEE. The CDR3 reads CASSIQPGE.

This clonotype was detected once. The chain recombines TRBV12-3 or TRBV12-4 with TRBJ1-6; the D is unclear. This CDR3 contains 13 residues. The CDR3 coding sequence is TGTGCTAGTGGTTTGGACGAGTATTCACCCCTCCACTTT. This translates into CASGLDEYSPLHF.

This chain uses TRBV11-1 with TRBJ2-7; 9 nucleotides agree with TRBD1. V lost 5 bases and J lost 0; bases outside the gene matches: 14. CDR1 is SGHAT and CDR2 is FQDESV in the germline V gene (reference sequence). CDR3 length: 18 residues. The CDR3 DNA reads TGTGCCAGCAGCCCCGGAGGGACAGGGCCGGTGGGCTCCTACGAGCAGTACTTC. Its translation is CASSPGGTGPVGSYEQYF.

This sequence joins TRBV25-1 and TRBJ2-5, with TRBD2 matching over 8 bases. The V segment lost 3 bases and the J segment 1 base; nucleotides outside the gene matches: 10. This CDR3 region has 17 residues. Germline assignment: CDR1 MGHDK and CDR2 SYGVNS. The CDR3 sequence is CASSEDLVAGLQETQYF. Written as DNA, the CDR3 is TGTGCCAGCAGTGAGGATTTAGTAGCGGGACTCCAAGAGACCCAGTACTTC.

J is TRBJ2-1 and V is TRBV10-3; 8 bases line up with TRBD2. Germline V lookup: CDR1 ENHRY, CDR2 SYGVKD. The CDR3 is made up of 15 amino acids. The junction had 7 bases not matched to a gene; V was cut back by 8 bases and J by 1 base. Here the CDR3 DNA reads TGTGCCATCGCCCCCACTAGCGGTTCCTACAATGAGCAGTTCTTC. It codes for CAIAPTSGSYNEQFF.

This chain joins TRBV10-3 and TRBJ1-5; the match to TRBD1 covers 8 bases. V shed 2 bases, J shed 0 bases, and the junction held 3 bases outside the gene matches. This CDR3 region has 16 residues. The germline gives CDR1 ENHRY, CDR2 SYGVKD. The CDR3: CAISEGQGYSNQPQHF. The CDR3, as DNA: TGTGCCATCAGTGAGGGACAGGGATATAGCAATCAGCCCCAGCATTTT.

The gene calls are TRBV9 and TRBJ1-2, with D maybe TRBD1 (6 bases). V lost 7 bases and J lost 5, with 9 bases in between. Germline V gene sequence: CDR1 SGDLS, CDR2 YYNGEE. The length of the CDR3 is 11 residues. Here the CDR3 DNA reads TGTGCCAGCCGAGGACAGTATGGCTACACCTTC. Amino acids: CASRGQYGYTF.

This clonotype has a count of ten or more. V usage is TRBV7-2 and J usage is TRBJ2-7; the D call may be TRBD1 or TRBD2 (5 bases each). The V gene's germline CDR1 is SGHTA and CDR2 FQGNSA. Trimming removed 2 bases from V and 3 bases from J, with 14 bases in between. The CDR3 is 15 amino acids. Here the CDR3 reads CASSLTRGTFYEQYF. The CDR3 DNA reads TGTGCCAGCAGCTTAACGAGGGGCACATTCTACGAGCAGTACTTC.

This sequence joins TRBV29-1 and TRBJ1-1; 7 bases line up with TRBD1. CDR1 and CDR2 from the germline V gene are SQVTM and ANQGSEA. The length of the CDR3 is 13 residues. The junction had 10 bases not matched to a gene; V was cut back by 7 bases and J by 5 bases. The CDR3 nucleotides read TGCAGCGGCGGAGCAGGGGGAGGTACTGAAGCTTTCTTT. Translating it yields CSGGAGGGTEAFF.

In DNA form, the CDR3 reads TGCAGCGCTAAGCGACAGGGGAACACCGGGGAGCTGTTTTTT. Its translation is CSAKRQGNTGELFF. The chain recombines TRBV29-1 with TRBJ2-2; 7 nucleotides agree with TRBD1. The CDR3 has 14 amino acids. Germline loops: CDR1 SQVTM, CDR2 ANQGSEA. V lost 7 bases, J lost 1 base, and 6 bases stayed unmatched.

This clonotype occurred many times. This chain uses TRBV7-9 with TRBJ1-1; possibly TRBD1 for D (5 bases). CDR3 length: 15 amino acids. V was pared by 4 bases and J by 4 bases, with 16 bases between. Germline V gene sequence: CDR1 SEHNR, CDR2 FQNEAQ (reference sequence). The CDR3 nucleotides are TGTGCCAGCAGCTACGTCCAGGGTGGGGGCACTGAAGCTTTCTTT. Translated, it gives CASSYVQGGGTEAFF.

Ten or more counts support this clonotype. The V and J genes are TRBV20-1 and TRBJ1-1, with D hard to call. The CDR3 has 12 residues. CDR1 and CDR2 (germline): DFQATT, SNEGSKA (reference sequence). The V gene lost 3 bases and the J gene lost 7 bases, with 12 bases spanning the gap. CDR3 loop: CSARAEDREAFF. In DNA form, the CDR3 reads TGCAGTGCTAGGGCCGAGGACCGTGAAGCTTTCTTT.

This chain links TRBV20-1 with TRBJ1-5, with D possibly being TRBD1 (5 bases). V lost 2 bases to trimming and J lost 3 bases, with 11 bases between them. Germline CDR1 DFQATT, CDR2 SNEGSKA (reference sequence). The CDR3 has 14 residues. CDR3 nucleotide sequence: TGCAGTGCTAGAAAAGGGGCCAACAATCAGCCCCAGCATTTT. Translating it yields CSARKGANNQPQHF.

Only a few counts were recorded for this clonotype. DNA of the CDR3: TGTGCCAGCAGACCCCGACAGCTACGGGACACTGAAGCTTTCTTT. Translating it yields CASRPRQLRDTEAFF. V and J are TRBV6-6 and TRBJ1-1; perhaps TRBD1 as D (5 bases). The CDR3 covers 15 residues. Germline V gives CDR1 MNHNY, CDR2 SVGAGI (reference sequence). V lost 6 bases to trimming and J lost 3 bases, with 17 bases between them.

As regards this clonotype: A much larger clone is a single base away; this may be a read error. CDR3 DNA: TGTGCCAGTACGAAGGCTTATCAGCCCCAGGATTTT. Amino acids: CASTKAYQPQDF. The V and J genes are TRBV19 and TRBJ1-5; D not certain. CDR3 length: 12 amino acids. CDR1 and CDR2 (germline): LNHDA, SQIVND (reference sequence).

This clonotype turned up a few times. The chain has TRBV9 and TRBJ2-2; D is unclear. The CDR3 totals 12 residues. V lost 5 bases, J lost 3 bases, and 5 bases lay in between. Germline-derived CDR1 and CDR2 are SGDLS and YYNGEE. CDR3: CASRGYTGELFF. The CDR3 DNA is TGTGCCAGCAGGGGGTACACCGGGGAGCTGTTTTTT.

This sequence joins TRBV10-3 and TRBJ1-5; D may be TRBD1 (6 bases). Germline-derived CDR1 and CDR2 are ENHRY and SYGVKD. This CDR3 is built from 15 residues. The germline V and J ends were trimmed by 10 bases and 6 bases, with 22 bases remaining between them. CDR3 sequence reads: CATESGAGRRQPQHF. CDR3 nucleotides: TGTGCCACCGAGTCGGGGGCAGGAAGGCGTCAGCCCCAGCATTTT.

This chain links TRBV12-3 or TRBV12-4 with TRBJ2-7; no firm D call. The CDR3 covers 12 residues. V lost 4 bases to trimming and J lost 7 bases, with 11 bases between them. CDR3 sequence (DNA): TGTGCCAGCAGTTCTGAGCGTGGTGAGCAGTACTTC. Its protein product is CASSSERGEQYF.

V gene TRBV12-3 or TRBV12-4 combines with J gene TRBJ1-2, with D unresolved. CDR3 size: 14 residues. The germline V and J ends were trimmed by 6 bases and 5 bases, with 16 bases remaining between them. This CDR3 is CASSLGGPIYGYTF. The CDR3, as DNA: TGTGCCAGCAGCCTCGGTGGACCTATTTATGGCTACACCTTC.

This clonotype appeared many times. The V gene is TRBV6-1, the J gene TRBJ1-5; 8 nucleotides agree with TRBD1. This CDR3 is built from 13 residues. Germline V gene sequence: CDR1 MNHNS, CDR2 SASEGT. The junction had 1 base not matched to a gene; V was cut back by 2 bases and J by 7 bases. The chain's CDR3 is CASSETGGQPQHF. In nucleotides, the CDR3 is TGTGCCAGCAGTGAAACAGGGGGACAGCCCCAGCATTTT.

This clonotype was seen more than once but under ten times. The V gene is TRBV6-1, the J gene TRBJ1-2, with TRBD1 matching over 7 bases. Germline CDR1 reads MNHNS; CDR2 reads SASEGT. The CDR3 covers 15 residues. The J segment lost 6 bases and the V segment lost 0 bases, leaving 7 bases of the junction unmatched. CDR3 DNA sequence: TGTGCCAGCAGTGAAGCCCCGAGGCAGGGGGATGGCTACACCTTC. Translating it yields CASSEAPRQGDGYTF.

The rearrangement uses TRBV29-1 and TRBJ2-7, with D possibly being TRBD1 (6 bases). CDR1 is SQVTM and CDR2 is ANQGSEA in the germline V gene. CDR3 length: 11 residues. The CDR3 sequence: CSSGHLYEQYF. The CDR3 nucleotides read TGCAGTTCGGGACATCTCTACGAGCAGTACTTC.